This passage covers 9 T cell receptor beta chains from one sample sequenced in a study of blood T cell repertoires in COVID-19. The table came from immunoSEQ multiplex PCR; TCRdb's copy has only in-frame clones and leaves some out. The sample holds a few hundred thousand clones; over 80% are singletons and the top ten take about 4.8%. Material for sequencing was PBMCs or T cells enriched from blood (not recorded which). These receptors all stem from a woman aged 50 to 65 who had recovered from COVID-19.

This chain connects TRBV4-1 to TRBJ1-2; maybe TRBD1 (5 bases). V was pared by 0 bases and J by 5 bases, with 16 bases between. The germline V gene encodes CDR1 MGHRA and CDR2 YSYEKL. The CDR3 has 16 residues. DNA of the CDR3: TGCGCCAGCAGCCAAGATCCCCAGGGCCCAGGGTATGGCTACACCTTC. Amino acid sequence: CASSQDPQGPGYGYTF.

The chain links TRBV30 to TRBJ1-3; 10 nucleotides line up with TRBD1. The CDR3 is 15 amino acids. Germline CDR1 and CDR2: GTSNPN and SVGIG (reference sequence). J gave up 2 bases and V 6 bases, and 7 bases lay outside the gene matches. The CDR3 sequence: CACMTGGLPGNTIYF. The CDR3 DNA is TGTGCCTGTATGACAGGGGGCCTCCCTGGAAACACCATATATTTT.

V is TRBV6-1 and J is TRBJ2-3; D gene uncertain. The CDR3 loop spans 17 amino acids. Trimming shortened V by 3 bases and J by 0 bases, and 16 bases separated the two germline ends. The germline CDR1 and CDR2 sequences are MNHNS and SASEGT. The CDR3 coding sequence is TGTGCCAGCAGTGAGAGATTAATACCCTCTAGCACAGATACGCAGTATTTT. This encodes CASSERLIPSSTDTQYF.

The chain combines TRBV19 with TRBJ1-1; TRBD1 is a possible D gene (6 bases). This CDR3 has 14 amino acids. Germline CDR1 reads LNHDA; CDR2 reads SQIVND (reference sequence). Trimming pared 6 bases from V and 1 base from J, leaving 12 bases between. CDR3 loop: CASSQGQPNTEAFF. CDR3 nucleotide sequence: TGTGCCAGTAGCCAAGGACAGCCGAACACTGAAGCTTTCTTT. The full variable domain, in which reference TRBV19 and TRBJ1-1 provide the parts outside the CDR3, is DGGITQSPKYLFRKEGQNVTLSCEQNLNHDAMYWYRQDPGQGLRLIYYSQIVNDFQKGDIAEGYSVSREKKESFPLTVTSAQKNPTAFYLCASSQGQPNTEAFFGQGTRLTVV.

The chain has TRBV5-5 and TRBJ1-1; D perhaps matches TRBD1 (5 bases). Germline CDR1 is SGHKS and CDR2 is YYEKEE (reference sequence). This CDR3 has 16 residues. Trimming stripped 1 base from V and 0 bases from J, with 13 bases between. The chain's CDR3 is CASSLNGGALNTEAFF. The CDR3 nucleotides read TGTGCCAGCAGCTTGAACGGGGGAGCCCTGAACACTGAAGCTTTCTTT.

The chain joins TRBV29-1 to TRBJ2-7, with 7 bases that match TRBD2. Germline-derived CDR1 and CDR2 are SQVTM and ANQGSEA. This CDR3 contains 12 residues. Trimming cost V 3 bases and J 4 bases; bases outside gene matches: 3. CDR3 region: CSVDLGGYEQYF. Here the CDR3 DNA reads TGCAGCGTTGACCTCGGGGGGTACGAGCAGTACTTC.

The chain uses TRBV7-9 and TRBJ1-2; TRBD1 is a possible D gene (5 bases). The CDR3 runs to 16 residues. Germline lookup yields CDR1 SEHNR and CDR2 FQNEAQ (reference sequence). Trimming took 5 bases from V and 2 from J, leaving 18 bases between them. The CDR3 bases are TGTGCCAGCAGCCCCTCCCGGGGGGAGCTCAACTATGGCTACACCTTC. Encoded protein: CASSPSRGELNYGYTF. Complete variable domain (other parts from reference TRBV7-9 and TRBJ1-2): DTGVSQNPRHKITKRGQNVTFRCDPISEHNRLYWYRQTLGQGPEFLTYFQNEAQLEKSRLLSDRFSAERPKGSFSTLEIQRTEQGDSAMYLCASSPSRGELNYGYTFGSGTRLTVV.

The genes are TRBV3-1 (or the pseudogene TRBV3-2) and TRBJ2-7; the match to TRBD1 covers 8 bases. This CDR3 has 17 residues. With 2 bases clipped from V and 0 bases from J, the junction kept 9 bases outside the gene matches. Germline V lookup: CDR1 LGHDT, CDR2 YNNKEL (reference sequence). CDR3 DNA sequence: TGTGCCAGCAGCCAAATCGGGGGAGGACAGGGCTCCTACGAGCAGTACTTC. Its translation is CASSQIGGGQGSYEQYF.

This clone was observed once. This chain connects TRBV19 to TRBJ2-2, with D possibly being TRBD2 (5 bases). CDR1 is LNHDA and CDR2 is SQIVND in the germline V gene (reference sequence). The CDR3 length is 15 residues. V was clipped by 6 bases and J by 4 bases, with 15 bases between them. The CDR3: CASSLGGYSTGELFF. CDR3 DNA: TGTGCCAGTAGCTTAGGAGGATATTCCACCGGGGAGCTGTTTTTT. Drawing the rest from reference TRBV19 and TRBJ2-2, the complete variable domain is DGGITQSPKYLFRKEGQNVTLSCEQNLNHDAMYWYRQDPGQGLRLIYYSQIVNDFQKGDIAEGYSVSREKKESFPLTVTSAQKNPTAFYLCASSLGGYSTGELFFGEGSRLTVL.